Following are 21 T cell receptor beta chains from one sample sequenced in a study of cytomegalovirus exposure and HLA in healthy donors. 60 Vbeta and 13 Jbeta primers were used in PCR. The data were produced by immunoSEQ multiplex PCR, yet TCRdb's version contains in-frame clones alone and is incomplete. The table for this sample gives roughly 200,000 clones. Input material: PBMCs. The receptors were sampled from a man younger than 45 in good health and CMV-seronegative.

This sequence joins TRBV5-1 and TRBJ2-5; 13 bases are a match to TRBD2. The CDR3 runs to 14 residues. Germline assignment: CDR1 SGHRS and CDR2 YFSETQ. The ends lost 6 bases at V and 4 bases at J; junction bases unmatched: 3. CDR3 in amino acids: CASTGTSGIETQYF. The CDR3 nucleotides are TGCGCCAGCACAGGGACTAGCGGGATAGAGACCCAGTACTTC.

This chain connects TRBV5-1 to TRBJ1-5; tentatively, D is TRBD1 (5 bases). V dropped 4 bases and J dropped 3 bases, with 11 bases sitting between them. The CDR3 runs to 14 residues. The germline V gene encodes CDR1 SGHRS and CDR2 YFSETQ. DNA for the CDR3: TGCGCCAGCAGCCCCGGGGGGTCCAATCAGCCCCAGCATTTT. It codes for CASSPGGSNQPQHF.

The chain couples TRBV28 to TRBJ2-7; TRBD1 matches 7 bases. The CDR3 length is 14 residues. The junction had 5 bases not matched to a gene; V was cut back by 2 bases and J by 4 bases. CDR1 and CDR2 (germline): MDHEN, SYDVKM. Here the CDR3 reads CASSLEGGRYEQYF. DNA for the CDR3: TGTGCCAGCAGTTTAGAAGGGGGCCGGTACGAGCAGTACTTC.

The chain uses TRBV7-9 and TRBJ2-1; D is perhaps TRBD2 (5 bases). The CDR3 length is 15 residues. V shed 0 bases and J shed 3 bases, with 9 bases lying between them. Germline loops: CDR1 SEHNR, CDR2 FQNEAQ (reference sequence). As DNA, the CDR3 is TGTGCCAGCAGCTTAGCGCGAGGGTTCTACAATGAGCAGTTCTTC. Protein product: CASSLARGFYNEQFF.

The CDR3 DNA sequence: TGTGCCAGCAGCGAAAGACAGGGGATGGGGGATACGCAGTATTTT. Translated: CASSERQGMGDTQYF. The rearrangement joins TRBV9 to TRBJ2-3; TRBD1 aligns across 8 bases. This CDR3 has 15 residues. Germline V gene data show CDR1 as SGDLS and CDR2 as YYNGEE. V shed 3 bases and J 6 bases; nucleotides not matched to a gene: 9.

The rearrangement uses TRBV25-1 and TRBJ1-4; perhaps TRBD1 as D (5 bases). Germline CDR1 reads MGHDK; CDR2 reads SYGVNS. The CDR3 is 13 amino acids. V lost 6 bases, J lost 7 bases, and 12 bases lay in between. CDR3 bases: TGTGCCAGCAGAGGGGAGGTGGGTGAAAAACTGTTTTTT. It yields the protein CASRGEVGEKLFF.

The chain has TRBV19 and TRBJ1-1; D is undetermined. Trimming shortened V by 6 bases and J by 0 bases, and 8 bases separated the two germline ends. The CDR3 is 13 amino acids. Germline-derived CDR1 and CDR2 are LNHDA and SQIVND (reference sequence). In DNA form, the CDR3 reads TGTGCCAGTAGCGCGGTGATGAACACTGAAGCTTTCTTT. Protein product: CASSAVMNTEAFF.

The rearrangement uses TRBV29-1 and TRBJ2-5, with D possibly matching TRBD1 (5 bases). Germline CDR1 is SQVTM and CDR2 is ANQGSEA. The CDR3 loop spans 13 amino acids. Deletions cut 4 bases from V and 2 bases from J, with 11 bases between. CDR3 amino acids: CSVAQGGQETQYF. The CDR3, as DNA: TGCAGCGTTGCTCAGGGTGGGCAAGAGACCCAGTACTTC.

This chain joins TRBV27 and TRBJ1-1; D is unresolved. Germline lookup yields CDR1 MNHEY and CDR2 SMNVEV (reference sequence). This CDR3 spans 14 amino acids. V was pared by 3 bases and J by 5 bases, with 13 bases between. Here the CDR3 reads CASSLGRGLTEAFF. DNA of the CDR3: TGTGCCAGCAGTTTGGGGAGAGGGTTGACTGAAGCTTTCTTT.

V usage is TRBV2 and J usage is TRBJ2-7; 7 positions match TRBD2. This CDR3 has 15 amino acids. The V segment lost 7 bases and the J segment 4 bases; nucleotides outside the gene matches: 13. The germline gives CDR1 SNHLY, CDR2 FYNNEI. The CDR3 loop is CASTAGTTENYEQYF. In DNA form, the CDR3 reads TGTGCCAGCACCGCAGGGACTACAGAGAATTACGAGCAGTACTTC.

CDR3 sequence: CASSLVAGVLYEQYF. The CDR3 region has the DNA TGTGCCAGCAGCTTGGTAGCGGGGGTTCTCTACGAGCAGTACTTC. The genes are TRBV5-4 and TRBJ2-7; TRBD2 aligns across 9 bases. The CDR3 totals 15 residues. J gave up 3 bases and V 0 bases, and 4 bases lay outside the gene matches. Germline loops: CDR1 SGHNT, CDR2 YYREEE (reference sequence). The whole variable domain, filled in from reference TRBV5-4 and TRBJ2-7, reads ETGVTQSPTHLIKTRGQQVTLRCSSQSGHNTVSWYQQALGQGPQFIFQYYREEENGRGNFPPRFSGLQFPNYSSELNVNALELDDSALYLCASSLVAGVLYEQYFGPGTRLTVT.

The chain couples TRBV14 to TRBJ2-5; D unclear. V lost 4 bases and J 0 bases, leaving 12 bases between the germline ends. The V gene's germline CDR1 is SGHDN and CDR2 FVKESK. The CDR3 is made up of 15 amino acids. CDR3 in DNA: TGTGCCAGCAGCCTTCCCGGTTGGTACCAAGAGACCCAGTACTTC. Its translation is CASSLPGWYQETQYF.

The chain couples TRBV27 to TRBJ2-7; TRBD2 agrees at 8 bases. This CDR3 comprises 15 residues. The germline V gene encodes CDR1 MNHEY and CDR2 SMNVEV (reference sequence). Trimming removed 6 bases from V and 7 bases from J; junction bases left unmatched: 14. The CDR3 nucleotides are TGTGCCAGCAGACAAGGACTAGCAGTGTATGATGAGCAGTACTTC. Encoded protein: CASRQGLAVYDEQYF.

In the case of this clone: The sample contains more than one DNA sequence encoding this CDR3. The DNA for the CDR3 is TGTGCCAGCAGCGTAGTTAGCGGAGGCACAGATACGCAGTATTTT. It translates to CASSVVSGGTDTQYF. The rearrangement joins TRBV9 to TRBJ2-3, with a weak D call TRBD2 (6 bases). CDR3 size: 15 residues. Germline V gene lookup returns CDR1 SGDLS and CDR2 YYNGEE. V lost 0 bases and J 1 base, leaving 9 bases between the germline ends.

The genes are TRBV13 and TRBJ1-2; 7 bases line up with TRBD1. Trimming took 3 bases from V and 2 from J; bases not matched to a gene: 9. Per germline, CDR1 PRHDT and CDR2 FYEKMQ (reference sequence). The CDR3 covers 16 residues. CDR3 amino acids: CASSLGGRGLNYGYTF. Written as DNA, the CDR3 is TGTGCCAGCAGCTTGGGGGGCAGGGGGTTAAACTATGGCTACACCTTC.

This chain uses TRBV2 with TRBJ1-1, with D possibly being TRBD1 (6 bases). The CDR3 has 13 amino acids. Germline CDR1 reads SNHLY; CDR2 reads FYNNEI. V dropped 6 bases and J dropped 8 bases, with 16 bases sitting between them. Here the CDR3 DNA reads TGTGCCAGCAGAGCCCGGGACAAGGGAGAAGCTTTCTTT. It is translated as CASRARDKGEAFF.

The J gene is TRBJ2-3, the V gene TRBV19, with D possibly matching TRBD2 (6 bases). V was cut by 4 bases and J by 6 bases, with 23 bases left in between. This CDR3 is built from 17 residues. Germline CDR1 and CDR2: LNHDA and SQIVND (reference sequence). DNA for the CDR3: TGTGCCAGTAGTACCCAGGATGGGGGGTATACGGGGGATACGCAGTATTTT. It translates to CASSTQDGGYTGDTQYF.

This rearrangement joins TRBV7-2 to TRBJ2-1; D ambiguous. Per the germline V gene, CDR1 is SGHTA and CDR2 is FQGNSA. Trimming removed 1 base from V and 8 bases from J, with 12 bases in between. CDR3 size: 14 residues. The CDR3 spells CASSLVGASHEQFF. The CDR3, as DNA: TGTGCCAGCAGCTTAGTAGGAGCCAGCCATGAGCAGTTCTTC.

The V call is TRBV28, the J call TRBJ1-4; the D gene is possibly TRBD1 (5 bases). The germline V gene has CDR1 MDHEN and CDR2 SYDVKM. V dropped 4 bases and J dropped 7 bases, with 16 bases sitting between them. The CDR3 is made up of 15 amino acids. The CDR3 sequence is CASSSGWGGSEKLFF. The CDR3 nucleotides are TGTGCCAGCAGTTCAGGGTGGGGGGGATCTGAAAAACTGTTTTTT.

J is TRBJ1-3 and V is TRBV5-6, with D possibly TRBD1 on 6 matching bases. CDR3 length: 14 amino acids. Trimming took off 3 bases at V and 1 base at J, with 8 bases between the two ends. Germline V gene lookup returns CDR1 SGHDT and CDR2 YYEEEE. CDR3 sequence reads: CASSSQGSGNTIYF. CDR3 DNA: TGTGCCAGCAGCTCACAGGGTTCTGGAAACACCATATATTTT.

V gene TRBV11-2 combines with J gene TRBJ2-5, with 11 bases aligning to TRBD1. Germline loops: CDR1 SGHAT, CDR2 FQNNGV. The junction had 5 bases not matched to a gene; V was cut back by 4 bases and J by 4 bases. This CDR3 contains 15 residues. The CDR3 is CASSSRDRGIETQYF. The DNA of the CDR3 is TGTGCCAGCAGCTCCCGGGACAGGGGGATAGAGACCCAGTACTTC.